This TCR beta chain came from a study of beta chain features in type 1 diabetes. As for the study in general: Examination of sorted cells across all samples involved more than 85,000,000 cells.

Study-level findings and limits: People with Type 1 diabetes carried modestly yet significantly shorter TCRB CDR3s in all four CD4+ subsets.

This clone came up a few times. The antigen remains unidentified. The authors reverse transcribed all of the isolated RNA, so sequencing captured expressed TCRB transcripts. Generated by immunoSEQ multiplex PCR, the TCRdb table keeps only in-frame clones and is missing some. Of some 25,000 clones in the sample, 56% were seen once. Germline assignment: CDR1 MNHNS and CDR2 SASEGT. This CDR3 is 14 amino acids long. J was trimmed by 4 bases and V by 5 bases; bases with no gene match: 5. Staining for CD45RO/CCR7/CD25/CD127/CD95/CD27 allowed sorting of CD4+ naive, central memory, regulatory and stem cell-like memory cells. All of the sorted populations showed purity greater than 98%.

Sequences were obtained from Tregs from blood. The sequence was collected from a young woman with type 1 diabetes. The rearrangement links TRBV6-1 to TRBJ2-7; 10 bases are a match to TRBD1. The CDR3 DNA sequence: TGTGCCAGCAGTTTGACAGGGGGCGAGTACGAGCAGTACTTC. This codes for CASSLTGGEYEQYF.